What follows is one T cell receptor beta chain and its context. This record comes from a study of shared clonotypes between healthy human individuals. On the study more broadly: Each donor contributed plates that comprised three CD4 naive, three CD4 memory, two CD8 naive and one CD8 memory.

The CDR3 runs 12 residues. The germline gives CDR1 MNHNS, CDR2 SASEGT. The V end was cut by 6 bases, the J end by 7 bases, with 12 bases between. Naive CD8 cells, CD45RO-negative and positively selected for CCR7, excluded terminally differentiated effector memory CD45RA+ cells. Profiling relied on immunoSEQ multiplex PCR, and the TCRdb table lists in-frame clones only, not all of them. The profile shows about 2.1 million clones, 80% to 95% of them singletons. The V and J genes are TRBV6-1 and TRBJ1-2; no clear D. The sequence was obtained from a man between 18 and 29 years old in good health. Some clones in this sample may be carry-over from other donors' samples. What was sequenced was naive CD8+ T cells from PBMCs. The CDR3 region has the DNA TGTGCCAGCAGAGGACTCCTGGGTGGCTACACCTTC. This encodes CASRGLLGGYTF.